What follows are 27 T cell receptor beta chains derived from one specimen sequenced in a study of T cells after yellow fever vaccination. TCRdb re-derived calls from the 5' RACE reads in MiXCR, one entry per CDR3 protein. The sample shows under 600,000 distinct CDR3 sequences, 21% of them seen only once. The input for sequencing was PBMCs, taken around 3 weeks after the first yellow fever vaccination. The source of these receptors is a man between 18 and 29 years old who received the YFV17D yellow fever vaccine.

This chain connects TRBV11-2 to TRBJ2-4; D is perhaps TRBD1 (6 bases). CDR3 length: 14 amino acids. In germline, CDR1 is SGHAT, CDR2 FQNNGV. Trimming took 5 bases from V and 5 from J, leaving 13 bases between them. The CDR3 region is CASSPWDNENIQYF. CDR3 DNA: TGTGCCAGCAGCCCATGGGACAACGAAAACATTCAGTACTTC. The entire variable domain, with the rest obtained from reference TRBV11-2 and TRBJ2-4, is as follows: EAGVAQSPRYKIIEKRQSVAFWCNPISGHATLYWYQQILGQGPKLLIQFQNNGVVDDSQLPKDRFSAERLKGVDSTLKIQPAKLEDSAVYLCASSPWDNENIQYFGAGTRLSVL.

This clonotype turned up a few times. The chain employs TRBV12-3 or TRBV12-4 and TRBJ1-2, with 7 bases that match TRBD1. V lost 3 bases, J lost 4 bases, and 14 bases stayed unmatched. This CDR3 has 17 amino acids. The CDR3 bases are TGTGCCAGCAGTTTGGGTCAGGGGGGGCAGGATAGCTATGGCTACACCTTC. Its translation is CASSLGQGGQDSYGYTF.

CDR3 residues: CSAVRATGGNEQFF. CDR3 coding DNA: TGCAGTGCTGTCCGAGCGACAGGGGGCAATGAGCAGTTCTTC. The rearrangement links TRBV20-1 to TRBJ2-1; 9 nucleotides align to TRBD1. V lost 5 bases to trimming and J lost 6 bases; unmatched junction nucleotides: 8. The CDR3 loop spans 14 amino acids. Germline V gene lookup returns CDR1 DFQATT and CDR2 SNEGSKA (reference sequence).

The V and J genes are TRBV5-5 and TRBJ2-3, with TRBD1 as a possible D gene (5 bases). Trimming shortened V by 2 bases and J by 8 bases, and 15 bases separated the two germline ends. The CDR3 spans 14 residues. Germline values: CDR1 SGHKS, CDR2 YYEKEE (reference sequence). The CDR3 bases are TGTGCCAGCAGCTTACCACTTAGGGGTCGTACGCAGTATTTT. Its translation is CASSLPLRGRTQYF.

The chain uses TRBV12-3 or TRBV12-4 and TRBJ1-2; tentatively, D is TRBD1 (5 bases). This CDR3 region has 11 residues. V lost 7 bases and J lost 10, with 13 bases in between. The DNA for the CDR3 is TGTGCCAGCACCGAGGGGATCGTCTACACCTTC. Its protein product is CASTEGIVYTF.

The gene calls are TRBV5-1 and TRBJ2-2; the D is unclear. Trimming took 2 bases from V and 3 from J, leaving 8 bases between them. Germline CDR1 reads SGHRS; CDR2 reads YFSETQ. The length of the CDR3 is 14 residues. In DNA, the CDR3 is TGCGCCAGCAGCTTCGGGTCGGACACCGGGGAGCTGTTTTTT. Its translation: CASSFGSDTGELFF.

This clonotype has only a few counts. The rearrangement links TRBV12-3 or TRBV12-4 to TRBJ1-4; D gene uncertain. The CDR3 covers 12 residues. V was cut by 4 bases and J by 5 bases, with 5 bases left in between. The CDR3, as DNA: TGTGCCAGCAGTTACTTGAATGAAAAACTGTTTTTT. This codes for CASSYLNEKLFF.

This clonotype was seen many times. This chain links TRBV7-2 with TRBJ2-1; weak D call: TRBD1 (6 bases). Deletions cut 5 bases from V and 6 bases from J, with 8 bases between. Germline CDR1 is SGHTA and CDR2 is FQGNSA. The CDR3 contains 12 residues. The CDR3 spells CASSPDSNEQFF. CDR3 in DNA: TGTGCCAGCAGCCCGGACAGCAATGAGCAGTTCTTC.

The gene calls are TRBV7-2 and TRBJ2-1; tentative D call: TRBD2 (7 bases). V was shortened by 3 bases and J by 6 bases, with 15 bases between the two germline ends. Looked up from germline, CDR1 is SGHTA and CDR2 is FQGNSA. This CDR3 region has 15 residues. This CDR3 is CASSLGGATSNEQFF. CDR3 sequence (DNA): TGTGCCAGCAGCTTGGGGGGGGCCACCTCCAATGAGCAGTTCTTC.

The genes are TRBV7-6 and TRBJ2-2, with TRBD1 matching 9 bases. The CDR3 sequence is 15 residues long. The germline V gene encodes CDR1 SGHVS and CDR2 FNYEAQ. The ends lost 8 bases at V and 4 bases at J; junction bases unmatched: 8. Here the CDR3 DNA reads TGTGCCAGCCGTGGGGACAGGGTCCCCACCGGGGAGCTGTTTTTT. It translates to CASRGDRVPTGELFF.

In this sample, this clonotype turned up once. The gene calls are TRBV5-1 and TRBJ1-1, with a possible D match to TRBD1 (6 bases). Trimming cost V 3 bases and J 3 bases, with 9 bases left between them. Per germline, CDR1 SGHRS and CDR2 YFSETQ. CDR3 size: 13 residues. For the CDR3, the DNA is TGCGCCAGCAGCTGGACAGCCGACACTGAAGCTTTCTTT. Encoded protein: CASSWTADTEAFF.

This chain joins TRBV20-1 and TRBJ2-7; 7 positions match TRBD1. The CDR3 extends over 12 amino acids. Trimming took 4 bases from V and 6 from J; bases not matched to a gene: 6. In germline, CDR1 is DFQATT, CDR2 SNEGSKA (reference sequence). The CDR3 nucleotides read TGCAGTGCTAACCCGACAGGGACCGAGCAGTACGTC. As protein: CSANPTGTEQYV.

This chain's CDR3 is CASSPTGSGNEQFF. The CDR3 DNA follows: TGCGCCAGCAGCCCCACGGGGTCAGGCAATGAGCAGTTCTTC. This chain connects TRBV4-1 to TRBJ2-1, with D possibly being TRBD2 (5 bases). Germline loops: CDR1 MGHRA, CDR2 YSYEKL. The V end lost 4 bases, the J end lost 6 bases, and 13 bases lay between the germline ends. This CDR3 has 14 amino acids.

V and J are TRBV12-3 or TRBV12-4 and TRBJ1-5; TRBD1 agrees at 8 bases. The CDR3 is 14 residues long. Trimming removed 6 bases from V and 6 bases from J; junction bases left unmatched: 7. The CDR3 bases are TGTGCCAGCAGCCGGGACAGGTCCCTTCAGCCCCAGCATTTT. It yields the protein CASSRDRSLQPQHF.

The chain combines TRBV13 with TRBJ1-1, with a tentative D call TRBD1 (5 bases). The CDR3 has 15 amino acids. The germline V gene encodes CDR1 PRHDT and CDR2 FYEKMQ (reference sequence). Trimming removed 5 bases from V and 1 base from J, with 14 bases in between. The CDR3: CASSTPVGANTEAFF. In DNA, the CDR3 is TGTGCCAGCAGCACCCCAGTAGGGGCGAACACTGAAGCTTTCTTT.

In this sample, this clonotype turned up a few times. The J gene is TRBJ2-3, the V gene TRBV6-1; perhaps TRBD1 as D (6 bases). V lost 5 bases to trimming and J lost 0 bases, with 9 bases between them. From germline, CDR1 is MNHNS and CDR2 SASEGT. The CDR3 has 14 residues. The CDR3 is CASSRGSSTDTQYF. CDR3 DNA: TGTGCCAGCAGTAGGGGGTCTAGCACAGATACGCAGTATTTT.

In the case of this clonotype: A junction end diverges from the germline sequence, so it may reflect a read error. The gene calls are TRBV12-3 or TRBV12-4 and TRBJ2-3; D might be TRBD1 or TRBD2, each matching 5 bases. The CDR3 is 11 residues long. The CDR3 DNA is TGTGCCAGCAGGGGAATCGGGACCAAGGATTTT. This codes for CASRGIGTKDF.

J is TRBJ2-3 and V is TRBV6-1; D gene ambiguous. Trimming took 0 bases from V and 3 from J, leaving 13 bases between them. CDR3 length: 16 residues. Germline V gene lookup returns CDR1 MNHNS and CDR2 SASEGT. CDR3 residues: CASSEARLQVTDTQYF. CDR3 DNA: TGTGCCAGCAGTGAAGCGAGGCTTCAGGTAACAGATACGCAGTATTTT.

The chain combines TRBV7-2 with TRBJ2-7, with TRBD2 as a possible D gene (6 bases). Germline assignment: CDR1 SGHTA and CDR2 FQGNSA. Trimming removed 1 base from V and 7 bases from J, with 11 bases in between. The CDR3 extends over 13 amino acids. The CDR3 here is CASSLVGGGEQYV. The CDR3 DNA follows: TGTGCCAGCAGCTTAGTTGGAGGAGGGGAGCAGTACGTC.

This clonotype was picked up a small number of times. The genes are TRBV20-1 and TRBJ2-7; 12 bases match TRBD2. The germline gives CDR1 DFQATT, CDR2 SNEGSKA (reference sequence). Trimming removed 6 bases from V and 0 bases from J; junction bases left unmatched: 6. This CDR3 spans 15 amino acids. The CDR3 here is CSAYGLAGSSYEQYV. CDR3 DNA: TGCAGTGCATATGGACTAGCGGGGAGCTCCTACGAGCAGTACGTC.

This clonotype was seen only a few times. The CDR3 region has the DNA TGCAGTGCTAGTCGGGGTTCCTACAATGAGCAGTTCTTC. This codes for CSASRGSYNEQFF. The chain is built from TRBV20-1 and TRBJ2-1, with D maybe TRBD2 (5 bases). The V gene's germline CDR1 is DFQATT and CDR2 SNEGSKA (reference sequence). The CDR3 runs 13 residues. Trimming pared 3 bases from V and 1 base from J, leaving 7 bases between.

This clonotype has more than one count but fewer than ten. The chain couples TRBV7-3 to TRBJ2-5; D is ambiguous. The CDR3 runs to 13 residues. V was shortened by 5 bases and J by 3 bases, with 10 bases between the two germline ends. In germline, CDR1 is SGHTA, CDR2 FQGTGA. As DNA, the CDR3 is TGTGCCAGCAGCCCGTACCTAAAAGAGACCCAGTACTTC. Residues: CASSPYLKETQYF.

This clonotype was seen only a few times. The rearrangement uses TRBV29-1 and TRBJ2-1; TRBD1 matches 11 bases. CDR3 length equals 17 residues. Per the germline V gene, CDR1 is SQVTM and CDR2 is ANQGSEA. The V segment lost 7 bases and the J segment 3 bases; nucleotides outside the gene matches: 14. The CDR3 spells CSASGTGGLTLYNEQFF. DNA of the CDR3: TGCAGCGCCTCCGGGACAGGGGGATTAACCCTCTACAATGAGCAGTTCTTC.

The J gene is TRBJ2-2, the V gene TRBV5-1; tentative D call: TRBD1 (6 bases). Germline V gene lookup returns CDR1 SGHRS and CDR2 YFSETQ. V dropped 4 bases and J dropped 4 bases, with 23 bases sitting between them. The CDR3 loop spans 18 amino acids. CDR3 nucleotides: TGCGCCAGCAGCCCAAGCAACTACAGGGTTGGACTCACCGGGGAGCTGTTTTTT. Translation: CASSPSNYRVGLTGELFF.

The chain uses TRBV6-1 and TRBJ1-2; TRBD1 might be the D (5 bases). CDR3 size: 14 residues. Trimming removed 7 bases at V and 0 bases at J, with 12 bases between. CDR1 is MNHNS, CDR2 SASEGT, per germline. The CDR3 nucleotides are TGTGCCAGCACCGCAGACAGAGCTAACTATGGCTACACCTTC. Amino acids: CASTADRANYGYTF.

The CDR3 region is CASSFHRVSTEAFF. In nucleotides, the CDR3 is TGCGCCAGCAGCTTCCACAGGGTCTCCACTGAAGCTTTCTTT. The chain has TRBV5-1 and TRBJ1-1; the D gene is possibly TRBD1 (6 bases). Germline lookup yields CDR1 SGHRS and CDR2 YFSETQ. With 2 bases removed from V and 4 bases from J, the gap between germline ends came to 12 bases. The CDR3 spans 14 residues.

The gene calls are TRBV6-7 and TRBJ1-6; D gene uncertain. TRBV6-7 is sorted into the ORF group, with uncertain function. Trimming removed 11 bases at V and 9 bases at J, with 14 bases between. CDR3 length: 12 amino acids. CDR3 loop: CAPHLGASPLHF. In nucleotides, the CDR3 is TGTGCCCCACATCTAGGAGCTTCACCCCTCCACTTT.